The clone carrying this T cell receptor beta chain was seen once. Its target is not known. The data were produced by immunoSEQ multiplex PCR, yet TCRdb's version contains in-frame clones alone and is incomplete. The sample lists about 130,000 clones; approximately 85% were seen once. This sample was included in a study of cytotoxic CD8 clonotypes in ibrutinib-treated CLL. Study context: Enrolment comprised eleven to twelve relapsed/refractory and approximately 16 treatment-naive patients; some 18 were IGHV unmutated. Treatment had run for a median about 12 months, range 6 to 36, when response samples were taken.

V was trimmed by 3 bases and J by 9 bases, leaving 12 bases between them. Germline V gives CDR1 MDHEN, CDR2 SYDVKM. The CDR3 runs to 12 residues. Study results and caveats: Having risen at ibrutinib response, clonality had fallen back toward baseline by progression. Treatment saw public clonotypes, which were uncommon, either contract or stay stable.

This TCR came from a human donor with chronic lymphocytic leukemia. This specimen consisted of PBMCs, obtained after 24 months of ibrutinib treatment. The chain employs TRBV28 and TRBJ2-7; perhaps TRBD2 as D (6 bases). The CDR3 sequence is CASSLGQGGQYF. Here the CDR3 DNA reads TGTGCCAGCAGTTTGGGGCAGGGAGGGCAGTACTTC.